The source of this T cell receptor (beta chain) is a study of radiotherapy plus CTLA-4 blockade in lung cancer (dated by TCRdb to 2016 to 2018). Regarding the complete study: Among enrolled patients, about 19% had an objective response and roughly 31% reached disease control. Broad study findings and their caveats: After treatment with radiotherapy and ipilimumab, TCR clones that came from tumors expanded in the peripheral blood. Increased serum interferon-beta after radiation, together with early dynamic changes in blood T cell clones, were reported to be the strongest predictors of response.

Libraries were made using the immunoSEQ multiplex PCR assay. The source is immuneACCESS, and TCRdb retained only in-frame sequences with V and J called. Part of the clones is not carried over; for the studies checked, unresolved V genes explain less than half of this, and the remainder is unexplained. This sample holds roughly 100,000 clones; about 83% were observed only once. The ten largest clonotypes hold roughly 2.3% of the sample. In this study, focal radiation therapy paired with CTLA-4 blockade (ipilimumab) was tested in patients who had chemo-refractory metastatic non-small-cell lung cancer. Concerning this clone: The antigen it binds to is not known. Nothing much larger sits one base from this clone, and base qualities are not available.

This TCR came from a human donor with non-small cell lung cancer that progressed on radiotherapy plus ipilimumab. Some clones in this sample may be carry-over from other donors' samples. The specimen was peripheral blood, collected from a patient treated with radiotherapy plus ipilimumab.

The CDR3 here reads CASRTGDEQFF. In nucleotides, the sequence is TGTGCCAGCCGGACAGGGGATGAGCAGTTCTTC. Recombination joined TRBV6-6 with TRBJ2-1, and 9 junction bases match TRBD1. CDR1 and CDR2 (MNHNY, SVGAGI) derive from the germline V gene (reference sequence). The CDR3 sequence holds 11 residues, the cysteine and phenylalanine included. The DNA shown is the 33-base CDR3, in frame from base 1. V ends up 8 bases short and J 8 bases short, with an unmatched junction base count of 1.